This T cell receptor (beta chain) was sequenced for a study of cytomegalovirus exposure and HLA in healthy donors (dated 2017 in TCRdb). Regarding the research as a whole: According to a later analysis, one platform produced both the 110 or so validation repertoires and the approximately 600 repertoires of the first cohort. A separate validation cohort of roughly 120 different subjects was used in addition to the approximately 640-subject first cohort. The aim of the study was to test whether cataloging public T cell receptors could identify signatures of past pathogen exposure. To predict cytomegalovirus infection status, the study brought together high-throughput TCR immunosequencing, statistical association of individual TCRs with disease status, and machine learning.

Library preparation was by the immunoSEQ multiplex PCR assay. The published analysis was carried out like this. A statistical classification framework was built to diagnose cytomegalovirus status from the catalog of TCR beta chain sequences. TCRdb's version of the immuneACCESS table is confined to in-frame rearrangements and falls short of the full clone set. An unresolved V gene accounts for under half of the shortfall where checked; the remainder is of unknown origin. V and J calls and clone size come straight from that table; D and trimming were deduced from the DNA. The sample data list roughly 130,000 clones, and nearly 90% of these were observed just once. In total, the top ten clones hold 3% to 3.5% of the sample. The investigation overall reported the following: Most TCR sequences were seen in very few donors, while some public TCRs were found in many individuals. A later analysis found that TCRs clustered in the first cohort also tended to co-occur in the roughly 120 validation repertoires, with 94% of cluster scores above 0. In the study, 150 to 200 TCR beta chains were listed as associated with cytomegalovirus. A later analysis lacked HLA typing for the validation cohort, so it scored co-occurrence in that cohort across all 120 or so repertoires. Three of the identified cytomegalovirus-associated TCR beta chains were confirmed in vitro to be specific for cytomegalovirus antigens. Cytomegalovirus status was reported to be diagnosed by the classifier with high specificity and sensitivity in both the original and validation cohorts. The authors suggested that the approach could potentially be extended to other disease states and immunological phenotypes.

Worth noting for this clone: This clone's antigen is unknown. There are no base qualities to consult, and no much larger clone falls within one base.

V gives up 0 bases and J gives up 6 bases, and the segment between their germline ends measures 14 bases. Via the germline V gene, CDR1 is SGDLS and CDR2 YYNGEE. Its CDR3 holds 15 amino acids, cysteine through phenylalanine. Only the CDR3 part of the read is kept: 45 bases, read in frame from the first base. The donors were included in the validation cohort of 90 to 150 subjects, a group kept apart from the roughly 670-subject first cohort. This chain joins TRBV9 to TRBJ2-3; TRBD1 might be the D gene, on 6 matching bases. Sequenced material: PBMCs. The TCR sequence derives from a man aged 30 to 39 in good health and CMV-seronegative. The CDR3 reads CASSVVGARRDTQYF. The sequenced DNA is TGTGCCAGCAGCGTAGTGGGGGCCCGTAGGGATACGCAGTATTTT. With all but the CDR3 taken from the reference TRBV9 and TRBJ2-3 genes, the full variable domain is: DSGVTQTPKHLITATGQRVTLRCSPRSGDLSVYWYQQSLDQGLQFLIQYYNGEERAKGNILERFSAQQFPDLHSELNLSSLELGDSALYFCASSVVGARRDTQYFGPGTRLTVL.